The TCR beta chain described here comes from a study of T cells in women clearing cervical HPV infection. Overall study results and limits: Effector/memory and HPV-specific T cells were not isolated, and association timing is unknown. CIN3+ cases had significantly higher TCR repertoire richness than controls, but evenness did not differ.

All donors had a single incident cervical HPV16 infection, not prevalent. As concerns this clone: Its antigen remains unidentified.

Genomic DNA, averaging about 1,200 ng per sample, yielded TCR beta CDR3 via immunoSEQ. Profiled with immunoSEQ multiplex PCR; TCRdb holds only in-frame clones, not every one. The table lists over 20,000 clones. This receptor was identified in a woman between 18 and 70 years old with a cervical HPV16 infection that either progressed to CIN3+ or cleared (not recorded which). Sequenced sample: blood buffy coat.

CDR3: CASSSQGASGNTIYF. The covered CDR3 bases are TGTGCCAGCAGCTCACAGGGGGCATCTGGAAACACC. The V gene is TRBV7-9, the J gene TRBJ1-3, with 9 bases fitting TRBD1. The read stops 3 residues short of the end of the CDR3; the missing end is completed from the germline J gene. Trimming removed 4 bases from V and 1 base from J; junction bases left unmatched: 2. This CDR3 is 15 amino acids long. Germline values: CDR1 SEHNR, CDR2 FQNEAQ (reference sequence).